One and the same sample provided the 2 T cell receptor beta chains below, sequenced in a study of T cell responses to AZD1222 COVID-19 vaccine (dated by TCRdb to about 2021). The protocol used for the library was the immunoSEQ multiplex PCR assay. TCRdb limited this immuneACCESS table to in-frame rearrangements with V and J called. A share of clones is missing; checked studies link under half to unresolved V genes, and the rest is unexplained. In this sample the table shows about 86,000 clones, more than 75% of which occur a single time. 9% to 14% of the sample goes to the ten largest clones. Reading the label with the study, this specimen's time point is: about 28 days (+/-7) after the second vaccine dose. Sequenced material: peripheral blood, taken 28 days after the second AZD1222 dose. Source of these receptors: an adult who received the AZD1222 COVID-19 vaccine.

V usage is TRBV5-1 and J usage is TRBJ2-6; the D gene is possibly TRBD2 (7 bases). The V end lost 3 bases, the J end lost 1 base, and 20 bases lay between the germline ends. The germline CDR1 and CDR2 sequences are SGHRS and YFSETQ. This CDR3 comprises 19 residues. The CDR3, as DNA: TGCGCCAGCAGCTACCAGGGGAGGGATATACTGTCTGGGGCCAACGTCCTGACTTTC. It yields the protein CASSYQGRDILSGANVLTF.

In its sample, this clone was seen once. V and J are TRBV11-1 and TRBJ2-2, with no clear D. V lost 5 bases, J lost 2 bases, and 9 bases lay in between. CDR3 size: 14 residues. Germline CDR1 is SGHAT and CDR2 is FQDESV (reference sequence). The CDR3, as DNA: TGTGCCAGCAGCCCCCGGACCAACACCGGGGAGCTGTTTTTT. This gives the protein CASSPRTNTGELFF.